The 3 T cell receptor beta chains below all came from one sample that was sequenced in a study of beta chain features in type 1 diabetes. Points from the study as a whole: Type 1 diabetes patients had TCRB CDR3s that were shorter (moderately but significantly so) in all four CD4+ subsets.

These TCRs' antigens remain unknown. cDNA synthesis used the whole RNA isolate, giving expressed TCRB sequences. Clones were sequenced by immunoSEQ multiplex PCR, and TCRdb holds only the in-frame ones, with some missing. The table records roughly 340,000 clones, roughly 14% of them present only once. Sequenced: naive CD4+ T cells from blood. Receptors originate from a woman aged 18-30 years with type 1 diabetes.

The chain joins TRBV6-1 to TRBJ2-3; 13 bases line up with TRBD2. The CDR3 is 18 amino acids. Germline V gene lookup returns CDR1 MNHNS and CDR2 SASEGT. Trimming removed 3 bases from V and 0 bases from J; junction bases left unmatched: 6. CDR3 nucleotide sequence: TGTGCCAGCAGTGACCCCGGGACTAGCGGGGACAGCACAGATACGCAGTATTTT. Translating it yields CASSDPGTSGDSTDTQYF.

The CDR3 DNA is TGTGCCAGCAGTGGCCACAGGGTCCTATTGGGTGGCTACACCTTC. This sequence encodes CASSGHRVLLGGYTF. This chain joins TRBV25-1 and TRBJ1-2; possibly TRBD1 for D (6 bases). Trimming shortened V by 4 bases and J by 7 bases, and 19 bases separated the two germline ends. The CDR3 covers 15 residues. Germline loops: CDR1 MGHDK, CDR2 SYGVNS.

This clone was seen a few times. Other DNA sequences in the sample encode the same CDR3. V is TRBV5-1 and J is TRBJ2-3; D is uncertain. CDR3 length: 14 residues. With 0 bases removed from V and 0 bases from J, the gap between germline ends came to 5 bases. Germline V CDR1 and CDR2: SGHRS, YFSETQ. The CDR3 loop is CASSLGSSTDTQYF. The DNA for the CDR3 is TGCGCCAGCAGCTTGGGGAGTAGCACAGATACGCAGTATTTT.